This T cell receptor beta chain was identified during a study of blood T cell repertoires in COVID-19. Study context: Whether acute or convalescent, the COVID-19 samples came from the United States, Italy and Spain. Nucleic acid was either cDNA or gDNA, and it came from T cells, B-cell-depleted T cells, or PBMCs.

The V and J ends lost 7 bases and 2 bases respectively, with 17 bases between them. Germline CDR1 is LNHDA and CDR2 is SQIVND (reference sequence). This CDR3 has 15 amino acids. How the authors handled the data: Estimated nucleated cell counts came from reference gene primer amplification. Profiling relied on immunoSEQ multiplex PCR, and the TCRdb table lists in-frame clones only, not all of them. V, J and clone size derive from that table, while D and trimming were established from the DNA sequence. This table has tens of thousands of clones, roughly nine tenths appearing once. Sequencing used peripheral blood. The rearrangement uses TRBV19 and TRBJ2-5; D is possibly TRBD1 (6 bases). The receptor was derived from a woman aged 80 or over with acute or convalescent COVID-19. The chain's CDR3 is CASTTSGRGQETQYF. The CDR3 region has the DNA TGTGCCAGTACCACATCGGGCAGGGGACAAGAGACCCAGTACTTC.